This TCR beta chain was captured by sequencing in a study of T cells in Graves' hyperthyroidism and ophthalmopathy. Study overall: Peripheral blood was secured at the point of initial diagnosis, before any treatment. Overall study results and limits: Blood samples included most of the expanded thyroid clonotypes exceeding 0.001.

CDR3 length: 15 residues. Germline assignment: CDR1 ENHRY and CDR2 SYGVKD. V gave up 4 bases and J gave up 7 bases; unmatched junction bases: 10. To note about this clonotype: What it recognizes is unknown.

Amplification yielded TCR beta CDR3 regions, with RNA transcripts as the source. Carried out on the TCR CDR3, a first-round RT-PCR used the HTBI primer set. MiXCR was run by TCRdb on the multiplex PCR reads, yielding one entry per CDR3 protein. Of more than 75,000 distinct CDR3 sequences in the sample, around 50% were seen once. Uncontrolled infection, other autoimmune disease, pregnancy or lactation led to exclusion. Each 10 ml fresh peripheral blood draw supplied the PBMCs. The sequence was obtained from a woman in her forties with Graves' hyperthyroidism. The sample consisted of blood. The J gene is TRBJ2-5, the V gene TRBV10-3; 9 bases align to TRBD2. The CDR3 nucleotides are TGTGCCATCAGTGGCCCCCGACTAGCGGCAAGGACCCAGTACTTC. Its protein is CAISGPRLAARTQYF.